The T cell receptor beta chain under discussion was sequenced for a study of read filtering for tumor transcriptome and immune sequencing. The overall study: Per sample, TCR-region reads ranged about 4 to 10.27 million by IR-seq, about 75 to 1,300 by RNA-seq.

Molecular barcoded adaptors covering alpha/delta and beta/gamma chains were used on around 370 ng RNA. TCRdb re-analysed the reads in MiXCR, keeping a single row per CDR3 protein. The sample records fewer than 100,000 distinct CDR3 sequences, 9% to 15% being singletons. About this clonotype itself: Its antigen is unidentified. One base separates it from a far larger clone, so it is likely a read error. The CDR3 ends on some other residue instead of the conserved phenylalanine or tryptophan, so this is likely a read error.

Study-level points and caveats: Correlation between methods rose after single-read clonotypes were removed. RNA-seq captured clonotypes less deeply and reliably than IR-seq.

Every patient had bone marrow sampled while the disease was active. Germline lookup yields CDR1 SGHTA and CDR2 FQGNSA. V lost 5 bases to trimming and J lost 1 base; unmatched junction nucleotides: 4. The length of the CDR3 is 14 residues. This TCR was sampled from a donor aged 40 or older with multiple myeloma. The specimen was a population of CD138-negative cells sorted from bone marrow. V usage is TRBV7-2 and J usage is TRBJ1-1; 7 nucleotides match TRBD1. The CDR3 spells CASSPGTANTEAFL. DNA for the CDR3: TGTGCCAGCAGCCCCGGGACAGCGAACACTGAAGCTTTCCTT.